This record looks at one T cell receptor (beta chain) sequence and its context. Its target is unknown. The sample comes from a study of T cell responses to AZD1222 COVID-19 vaccine. The germline gives CDR1 SGHKS, CDR2 YYEKEE (reference sequence). Trimming took 5 bases from V and 0 from J, leaving 11 bases between them. The CDR3 loop spans 14 amino acids. Overall study findings and caveats: Among spike-specific TCRs, nearly half reportedly target unmutated variant regions. Repertoires were sampled only after the peak T cell response. Donors were mostly white British, more females; clonal diversity possibly underestimated.

TCRdb's copy holds only in-frame clones and misses some; the assay was immunoSEQ multiplex PCR. The sample shows over 110,000 clones, approximately 90% of them seen only once. This sequence was found in an adult in good health. This chain links TRBV5-5 with TRBJ1-2; D gene uncertain. The material sequenced was peripheral blood, taken on day 0 of AZD1222 vaccination. For the CDR3, the DNA is TGTGCCAGCAGTAGGGCGGATCCTAACTATGGCTACACCTTC. Translation gives CASSRADPNYGYTF.